This TCR beta chain was sequenced during a study of cytomegalovirus exposure and HLA in healthy donors. The CDR3 extends over 15 amino acids. In germline, CDR1 is MNHEY, CDR2 SMNVEV (reference sequence). V was clipped by 7 bases and J by 0 bases, with 13 bases between them. Comments on this clone: Its antigen is undetermined.

Study-wide results and limits: The tendency of first-cohort TCR clusters to co-occur in the 120 or so validation repertoires emerged from a later analysis. The majority of TCR sequences were rare, yet some public TCRs appeared in many donors. In vitro, a few CMV-associated chains proved specific for CMV antigens.

Sequencing used immunoSEQ multiplex PCR; TCRdb keeps in-frame clones, though not all of them. The sample records nearly 200,000 clones, 84% being singletons. V is TRBV27 and J is TRBJ2-1; tentative D call: TRBD2 (5 bases). Input material: PBMCs. The TCR originated in a woman in her 30s in good health and CMV-seropositive. The chain's CDR3 is CASTTLGSSYNEQFF. The CDR3 DNA is TGTGCCAGCACCACATTGGGGAGCTCCTACAATGAGCAGTTCTTC.